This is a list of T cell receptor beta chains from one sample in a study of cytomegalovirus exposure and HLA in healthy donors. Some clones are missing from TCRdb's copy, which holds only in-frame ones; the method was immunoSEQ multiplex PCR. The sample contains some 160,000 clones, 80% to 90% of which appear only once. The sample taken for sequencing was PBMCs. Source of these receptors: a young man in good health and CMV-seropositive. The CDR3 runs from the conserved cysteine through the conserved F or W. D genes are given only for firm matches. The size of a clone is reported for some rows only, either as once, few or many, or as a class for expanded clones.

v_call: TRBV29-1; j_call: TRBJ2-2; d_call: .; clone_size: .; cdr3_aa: CSVVRAGELFF; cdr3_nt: TGCAGCGTTGTCAGGGCCGGGGAGCTGTTTTTT
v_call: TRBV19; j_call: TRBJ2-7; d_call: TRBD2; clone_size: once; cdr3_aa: CASRTSYGTSDSYEQYF; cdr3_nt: TGTGCCAGCAGGACATCCTACGGGACTAGCGATAGCTACGAGCAGTACTTC
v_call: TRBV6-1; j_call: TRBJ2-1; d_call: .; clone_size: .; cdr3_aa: CASSGGWGQYNEQFF; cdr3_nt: TGTGCCAGCAGTGGAGGGTGGGGGCAGTACAATGAGCAGTTCTTC
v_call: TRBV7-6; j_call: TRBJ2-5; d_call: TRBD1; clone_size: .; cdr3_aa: CASSRTGEDRGSQETQYF; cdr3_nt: TGTGCCAGCAGCCGAACAGGTGAGGACAGGGGCAGTCAAGAGACCCAGTACTTC
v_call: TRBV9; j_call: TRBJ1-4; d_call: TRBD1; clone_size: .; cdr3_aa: CASGTGTENEKLFF; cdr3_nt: TGTGCCAGCGGAACCGGGACAGAAAATGAAAAACTGTTTTTT
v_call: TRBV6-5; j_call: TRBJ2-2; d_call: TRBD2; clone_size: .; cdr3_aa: CASKIAGVRTGELFF; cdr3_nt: TGTGCCAGCAAAATAGCGGGAGTAAGGACCGGGGAGCTGTTTTTT
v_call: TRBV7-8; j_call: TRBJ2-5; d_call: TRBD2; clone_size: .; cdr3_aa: CASSIISGSTSEQYF; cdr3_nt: TGTGCCAGCAGCATTATTAGCGGGAGTACGAGTGAGCAGTACTTC
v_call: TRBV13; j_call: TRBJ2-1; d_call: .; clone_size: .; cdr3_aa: CASSSRHPGVDNEQFF; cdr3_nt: TGTGCCAGCAGCTCCCGTCATCCAGGGGTGGACAATGAGCAGTTCTTC
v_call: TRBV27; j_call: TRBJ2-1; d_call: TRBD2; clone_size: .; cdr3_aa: CASSFISGLAEASFYNEQFF; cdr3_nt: TGTGCCAGCAGTTTTATTTCTGGGCTAGCGGAGGCCTCCTTCTACAATGAGCAGTTCTTC
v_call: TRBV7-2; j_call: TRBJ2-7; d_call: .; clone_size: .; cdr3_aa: CASSPSTGQAYEQYF; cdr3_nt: TGTGCCAGCAGCCCTAGCACCGGGCAAGCCTACGAGCAGTACTTC
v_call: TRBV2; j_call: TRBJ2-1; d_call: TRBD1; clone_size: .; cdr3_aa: CASRGQGNEQFF; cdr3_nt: TGTGCCAGCAGGGGACAGGGCAATGAGCAGTTCTTC
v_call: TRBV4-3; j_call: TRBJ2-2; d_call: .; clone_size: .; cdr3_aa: CASSQEERRANTGELFF; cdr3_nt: TGCGCCAGCAGCCAAGAGGAAAGGAGAGCGAACACCGGGGAGCTGTTTTTT
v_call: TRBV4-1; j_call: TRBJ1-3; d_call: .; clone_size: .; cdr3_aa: CASSQVGQGNGNTIYF; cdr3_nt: TGCGCCAGCAGCCAAGTCGGGCAGGGCAACGGAAACACCATATATTTT
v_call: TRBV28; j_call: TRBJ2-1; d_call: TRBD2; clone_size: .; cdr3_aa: CASAGGYNEQFF; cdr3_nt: TGTGCCAGTGCGGGGGGGTACAATGAGCAGTTCTTC
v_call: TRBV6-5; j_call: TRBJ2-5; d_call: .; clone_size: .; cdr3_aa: CASSYSGRGETQYF; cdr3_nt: TGTGCCAGCAGTTACTCGGGCAGGGGCGAGACCCAGTACTTC
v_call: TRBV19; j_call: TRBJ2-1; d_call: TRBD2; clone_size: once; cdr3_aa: CASCPPGLAGKEQFF; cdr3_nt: TGTGCCAGTTGCCCTCCGGGACTAGCGGGAAAGGAGCAGTTCTTC
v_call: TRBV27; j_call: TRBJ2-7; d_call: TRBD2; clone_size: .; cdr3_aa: CASWTSGRPYEQYF; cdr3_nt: TGTGCCAGCTGGACTAGCGGGCGCCCCTACGAGCAGTACTTC
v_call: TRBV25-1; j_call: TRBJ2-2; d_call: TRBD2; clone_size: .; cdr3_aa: CASSGTRGTNTGELFF; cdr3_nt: TGTGCCAGCAGTGGGACTAGAGGTACGAACACCGGGGAGCTGTTTTTT
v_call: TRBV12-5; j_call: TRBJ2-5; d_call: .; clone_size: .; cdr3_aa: CASGSERTVQQETQYF; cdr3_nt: TGTGCTAGTGGTTCCGAGCGGACCGTACAACAAGAGACCCAGTACTTC
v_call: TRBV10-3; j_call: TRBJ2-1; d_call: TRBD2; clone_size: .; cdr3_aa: CAISEGLADQFF; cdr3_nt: TGTGCCATCAGTGAGGGACTAGCAGACCAGTTCTTC
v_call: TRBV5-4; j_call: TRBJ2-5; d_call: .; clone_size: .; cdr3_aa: CASSQQETQYF; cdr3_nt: TGTGCCAGCAGCCAACAAGAGACCCAGTACTTC
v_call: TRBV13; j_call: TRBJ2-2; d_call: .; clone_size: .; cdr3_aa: CASSPGHHTGELFF; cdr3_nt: TGTGCCAGCAGCCCCGGACATCACACCGGGGAGCTGTTTTTT
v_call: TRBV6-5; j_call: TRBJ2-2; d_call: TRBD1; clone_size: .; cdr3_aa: CASSRRGLGGELFF; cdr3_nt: TGTGCCAGCTCCCGCAGGGGGCTTGGCGGGGAGCTGTTTTTT
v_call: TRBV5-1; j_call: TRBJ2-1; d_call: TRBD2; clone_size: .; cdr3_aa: CASSLGLADYNEQFF; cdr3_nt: TGCGCCAGCAGCTTGGGACTAGCGGACTACAATGAGCAGTTCTTC
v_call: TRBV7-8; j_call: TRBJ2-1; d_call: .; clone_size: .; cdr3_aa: CASSGNRGNYNEQFF; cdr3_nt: TGTGCCAGCAGCGGAAATAGGGGGAACTACAATGAGCAGTTCTTC
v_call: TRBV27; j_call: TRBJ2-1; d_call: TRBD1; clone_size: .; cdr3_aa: CASMPSGQGYNEQFF; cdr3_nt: TGTGCCAGCATGCCTTCGGGACAGGGGTACAATGAGCAGTTCTTC
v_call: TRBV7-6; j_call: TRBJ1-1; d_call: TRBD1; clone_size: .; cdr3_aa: CASSLKEGQGSEAFF; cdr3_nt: TGTGCCAGCAGCTTAAAGGAGGGACAGGGATCTGAAGCTTTCTTT
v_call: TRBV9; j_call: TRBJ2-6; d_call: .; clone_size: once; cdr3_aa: CASSVRVSGANVLTF; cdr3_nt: TGTGCCAGCAGCGTCCGAGTCTCTGGGGCCAACGTCCTGACTTTC
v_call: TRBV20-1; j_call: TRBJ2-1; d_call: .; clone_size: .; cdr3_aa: CSAILAPKQFF; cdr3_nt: TGCAGTGCCATACTAGCTCCTAAGCAGTTCTTC
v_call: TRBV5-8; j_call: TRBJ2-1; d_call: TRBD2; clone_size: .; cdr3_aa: CASSLFGLAGAEQFF; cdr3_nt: TGTGCCAGCAGCTTGTTTGGCCTAGCGGGAGCTGAGCAGTTCTTC
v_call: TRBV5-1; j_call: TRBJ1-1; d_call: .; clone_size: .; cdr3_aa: CASSLVGRGLNTEAFF; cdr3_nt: TGCGCCAGCAGCTTGGTGGGCAGGGGATTGAACACTGAAGCTTTCTTT
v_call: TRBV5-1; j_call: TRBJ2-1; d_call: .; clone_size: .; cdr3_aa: CASSLEGAGGSYEQFF; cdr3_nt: TGCGCCAGCAGCTTGGAGGGGGCGGGAGGATCATATGAGCAGTTCTTC
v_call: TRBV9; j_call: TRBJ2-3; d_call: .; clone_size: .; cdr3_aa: CASSASRVESTDTQYF; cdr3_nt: TGTGCCAGCAGCGCATCTCGCGTCGAGAGCACAGATACGCAGTATTTT
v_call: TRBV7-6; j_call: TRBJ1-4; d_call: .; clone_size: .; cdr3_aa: CASSLSGGRATNEKLFF; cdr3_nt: TGTGCCAGCAGCTTAAGCGGGGGGCGAGCAACTAATGAAAAACTGTTTTTT
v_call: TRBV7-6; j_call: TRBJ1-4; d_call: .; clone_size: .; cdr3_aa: CASSSGPRGEKLFF; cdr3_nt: TGTGCCAGCAGCTCCGGGCCCCGGGGAGAAAAACTGTTTTTT
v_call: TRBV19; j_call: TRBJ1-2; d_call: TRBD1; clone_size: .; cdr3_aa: CASSISRQGRF; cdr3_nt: TGTGCCAGTAGTATCTCCAGACAGGGGCGATTC
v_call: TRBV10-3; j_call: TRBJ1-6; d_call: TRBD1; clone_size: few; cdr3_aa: CAISDSAGTENSPLHF; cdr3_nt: TGTGCCATCAGTGACTCGGCCGGGACAGAGAATTCACCCCTCCACTTT
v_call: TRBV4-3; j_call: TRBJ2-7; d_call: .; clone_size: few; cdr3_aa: CASSQDIRTRAYEQYF; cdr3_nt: TGCGCCAGCAGCCAAGATATTAGGACTCGGGCCTACGAGCAGTACTTC
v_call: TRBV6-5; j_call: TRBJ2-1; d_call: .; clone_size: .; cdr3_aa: CASSYSQWNEQFF; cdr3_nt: TGTGCCAGCAGTTACTCCCAGTGGAATGAGCAGTTCTTC
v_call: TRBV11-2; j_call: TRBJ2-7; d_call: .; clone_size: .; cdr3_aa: CASSPTGTYEQYF; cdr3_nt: TGTGCCAGCAGCCCGACAGGAACCTACGAGCAGTACTTC
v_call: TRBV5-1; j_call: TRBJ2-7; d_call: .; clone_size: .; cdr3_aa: CASSFETPLYEQYF; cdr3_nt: TGCGCCAGCAGCTTTGAGACACCCCTCTACGAGCAGTACTTC
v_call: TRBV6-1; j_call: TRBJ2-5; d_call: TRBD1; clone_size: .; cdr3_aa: CASSDRQGAYETQYF; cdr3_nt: TGTGCCAGCAGTGACAGACAGGGGGCGTACGAGACCCAGTACTTC
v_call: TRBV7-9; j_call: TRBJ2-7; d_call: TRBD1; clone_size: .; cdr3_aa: CASSFPGQGLVDEQYF; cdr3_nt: TGTGCCAGCAGCTTCCCCGGACAGGGGCTCGTTGACGAGCAGTACTTC
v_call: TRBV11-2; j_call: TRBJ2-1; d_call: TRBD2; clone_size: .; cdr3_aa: CASSTGTSGNEQFF; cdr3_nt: TGTGCCAGCAGCACCGGGACTAGCGGCAATGAGCAGTTCTTC
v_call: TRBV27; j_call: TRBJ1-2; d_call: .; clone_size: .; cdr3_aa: CASSLNRGHGYTF; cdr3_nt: TGTGCCAGCAGTTTAAACAGAGGGCATGGCTACACCTTC
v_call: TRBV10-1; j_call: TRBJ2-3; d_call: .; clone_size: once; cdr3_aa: CASPSSDTQYF; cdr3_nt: TGCGCCAGCCCCAGTTCAGATACGCAGTATTTT
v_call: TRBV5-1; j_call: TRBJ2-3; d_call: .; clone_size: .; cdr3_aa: CASSGGREADTQYF; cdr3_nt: TGCGCCAGCAGCGGGGGGAGAGAGGCAGATACGCAGTATTTT
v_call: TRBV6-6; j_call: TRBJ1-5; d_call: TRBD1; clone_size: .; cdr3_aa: CASSSADREGQPQHF; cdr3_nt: TGTGCCAGCAGTTCAGCTGACAGGGAAGGACAGCCCCAGCATTTT
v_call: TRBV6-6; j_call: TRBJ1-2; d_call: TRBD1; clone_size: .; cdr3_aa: CASSPDRGYGYTF; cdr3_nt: TGTGCCAGCAGCCCCGACAGGGGATATGGCTACACCTTC
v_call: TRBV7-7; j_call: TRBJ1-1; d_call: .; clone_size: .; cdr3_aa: CASRRETEAFF; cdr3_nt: TGTGCTAGCAGACGGGAAACTGAAGCTTTCTTT
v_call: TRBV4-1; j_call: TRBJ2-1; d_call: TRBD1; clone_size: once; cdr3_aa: CASSRKRGQGSYNEQFF; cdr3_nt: TGCGCCAGCAGCCGAAAGCGGGGACAGGGGTCCTACAATGAGCAGTTCTTC
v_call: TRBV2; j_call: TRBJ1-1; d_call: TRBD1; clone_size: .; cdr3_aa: CASKGRRQGRGTEAFF; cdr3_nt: TGTGCCAGCAAAGGCCGGCGACAGGGGCGGGGCACTGAAGCTTTCTTT
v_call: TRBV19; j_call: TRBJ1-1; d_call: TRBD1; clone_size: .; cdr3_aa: CASSVDRGDTEAFF; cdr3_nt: TGTGCCAGTAGTGTGGACAGGGGTGACACTGAAGCTTTCTTT
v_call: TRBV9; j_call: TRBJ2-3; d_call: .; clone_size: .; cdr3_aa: CASRASGTDTQYF; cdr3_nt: TGTGCCAGCAGGGCTAGCGGCACAGATACGCAGTATTTT
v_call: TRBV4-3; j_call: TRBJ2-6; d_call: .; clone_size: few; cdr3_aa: CASSQASGFSGANVLTF; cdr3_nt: TGCGCCAGCAGCCAAGCATCGGGGTTCTCTGGGGCCAACGTCCTGACTTTC
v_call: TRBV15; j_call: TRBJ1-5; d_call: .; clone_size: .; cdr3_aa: CATGRDSGGVQPQHF; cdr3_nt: TGTGCCACCGGCAGAGATTCGGGGGGGGTTCAGCCCCAGCATTTT
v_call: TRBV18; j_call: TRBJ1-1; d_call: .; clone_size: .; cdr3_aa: CASSPGARNTEAFF; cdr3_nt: TGTGCCAGCTCACCTGGGGCGCGGAACACTGAAGCTTTCTTT